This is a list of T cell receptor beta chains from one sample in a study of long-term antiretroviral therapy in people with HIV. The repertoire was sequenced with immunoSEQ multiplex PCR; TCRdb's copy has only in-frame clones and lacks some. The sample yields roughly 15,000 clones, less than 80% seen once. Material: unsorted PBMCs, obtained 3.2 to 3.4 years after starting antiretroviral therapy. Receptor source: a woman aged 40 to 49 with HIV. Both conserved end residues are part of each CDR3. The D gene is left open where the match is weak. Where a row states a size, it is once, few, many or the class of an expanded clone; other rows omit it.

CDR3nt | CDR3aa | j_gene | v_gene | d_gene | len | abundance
TGCGCCAGCAGCCAAGAAAGAGCTTACAATGAGCAGTTCTTC | CASSQERAYNEQFF | TRBJ2-1 | TRBV4-1 | . | 14 | .
TGCGCCAGCAGCTCGGGACAGCTTGAAGCTTTCTTT | CASSSGQLEAFF | TRBJ1-1 | TRBV5-1 | TRBD1 | 12 | once
TGCGCCAGCAGTGAACAGGGGGCTAATAATTCACCCCTCCACTTT | CASSEQGANNSPLHF | TRBJ1-6 | TRBV10-2 | TRBD1 | 15 | .
TGTGCCAGCAGTACAGGGGGCCACTACGAGCAGTACTTC | CASSTGGHYEQYF | TRBJ2-7 | TRBV6-6 | TRBD1 | 13 | .
TGCGCCAGCAGCTTGCCCGGCCCTTCGGGTGATGGAAGAGGTACCGCGAACACCGGGGAGCTGTTTTTT | CASSLPGPSGDGRGTANTGELFF | TRBJ2-2 | TRBV5-1 | . | 23 | .
TGTGCCAGCACAGGACAGGGGCAAGGCTACACCTTC | CASTGQGQGYTF | TRBJ1-2 | TRBV2 | TRBD1 | 12 | .
TGTGCCTGGAGAACGGAGGGCTACGAGCAGTACTTC | CAWRTEGYEQYF | TRBJ2-7 | TRBV30 | . | 12 | .
TGTGCCAGCAGCTTGGTGTTCCAGGGAAATTCACCCCTCCACTTT | CASSLVFQGNSPLHF | TRBJ1-6 | TRBV5-5 | . | 15 | .
TGTGCCAGCAGCTCTCGGACAGATTACTACAATGAGCAGTTCTTC | CASSSRTDYYNEQFF | TRBJ2-1 | TRBV7-2 | . | 15 | .
TGTGCCAGCAGCGTAATACCGGGGGAGTACCAAGAGACCCAGTACTTC | CASSVIPGEYQETQYF | TRBJ2-5 | TRBV9 | . | 16 | medium-sized
TGTGCCAGCAGTTCTCGACAGGTGTTCAGGAATTCACCCCTCCACTTT | CASSSRQVFRNSPLHF | TRBJ1-6 | TRBV27 | . | 16 | .
TGTGCCAGCAGCCCCGGGGCGGACACTGAAGCTTTCTTT | CASSPGADTEAFF | TRBJ1-1 | TRBV7-8 | . | 13 | .
TGTGCCAGCAGTGAAACGCCACTCCAAGAGACCCAGTACTTC | CASSETPLQETQYF | TRBJ2-5 | TRBV2 | . | 14 | .
TGTGCCAGCAGCCCTGGGACAACGTCCATGAACACTGAAGCTTTCTTT | CASSPGTTSMNTEAFF | TRBJ1-1 | TRBV6-6 | . | 16 | .
TGTGCCAGCAGCTTGGGGGCACGGTCGGATACGCAGTATTTT | CASSLGARSDTQYF | TRBJ2-3 | TRBV5-6 | . | 14 | .